This T cell receptor beta chain was found in a study of CD8 T cells in ankylosing spondylitis. Study-wide results and caveats: Seemingly characteristic of ankylosing spondylitis blood was a TCR beta motif consisting of about 8 highly homologous variants. Clones linked to the disease showed a CD8+ phenotype. They occurred at relatively low frequencies in peripheral blood.

TCRdb re-derived calls from the 5' RACE reads in MiXCR, one entry per CDR3 protein. The sample has hundreds of thousands of distinct CDR3 sequences, roughly 20% seen once. On this clonotype itself: Antigen unknown.

The ends were cut back, 7 bases at V and 5 bases at J, with 8 bases in the middle. The CDR3 has 11 amino acids. The sequence came from a male donor with ankylosing spondylitis or in good health (not recorded which). What was sequenced was blood, either unsorted or a sorted T cell fraction (not recorded which). This chain joins TRBV12-3 or TRBV12-4 and TRBJ2-5; a weak D match, TRBD1 (6 bases). The CDR3 bases are TGTGCCAGCAAGGGGGTTGAGACCCAGTACTTC. Residues: CASKGVETQYF.